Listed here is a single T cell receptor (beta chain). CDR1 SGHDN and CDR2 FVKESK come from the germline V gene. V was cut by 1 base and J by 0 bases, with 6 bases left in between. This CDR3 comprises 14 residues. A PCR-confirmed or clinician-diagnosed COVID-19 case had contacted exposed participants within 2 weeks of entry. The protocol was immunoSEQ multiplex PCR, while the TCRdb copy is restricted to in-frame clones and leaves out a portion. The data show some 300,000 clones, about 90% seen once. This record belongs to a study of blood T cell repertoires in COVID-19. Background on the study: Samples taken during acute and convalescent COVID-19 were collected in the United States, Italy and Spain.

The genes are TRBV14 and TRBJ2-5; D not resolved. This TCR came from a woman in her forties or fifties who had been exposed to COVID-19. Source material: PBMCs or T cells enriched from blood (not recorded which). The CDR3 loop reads CASSQVGYQETQYF. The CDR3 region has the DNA TGTGCCAGCAGCCAAGTGGGCTACCAAGAGACCCAGTACTTC.